One sample yielded the 11 T cell receptor beta chains listed below, sequenced in a study of T cells in Graves' hyperthyroidism and ophthalmopathy. Template material for amplifying TCR beta CDR3 regions consisted of RNA transcripts. RT-PCR in the first round (using the HTBI primer set) targeted the TCR CDR3. TCRdb processed the multiplex PCR reads anew with MiXCR; each CDR3 protein has one entry. In the table there are about 360,000 distinct CDR3 sequences, over 15% of which are singletons. Sequencing input: blood. The receptors come from a woman under 30 with Graves' hyperthyroidism.

V is TRBV5-1 and J is TRBJ2-1; perhaps TRBD2 as D (5 bases). Germline CDR1 reads SGHRS; CDR2 reads YFSETQ. The CDR3 totals 16 residues. Trimming removed 0 bases at V and 0 bases at J, with 10 bases between. CDR3 DNA sequence: TGCGCCAGCAGCTTGGGAGGGCCCAGCTCCTACAATGAGCAGTTCTTC. It specifies CASSLGGPSSYNEQFF.

The sample holds a few counts of this clonotype. The V call is TRBV6-1, the J call TRBJ1-2; no clear D gene. Trimming took off 3 bases at V and 1 base at J, with 12 bases between the two ends. There are 15 residues in the CDR3. Germline V gives CDR1 MNHNS, CDR2 SASEGT. The CDR3 spells CASSDFRTDNYGYTF. The CDR3 DNA sequence: TGTGCCAGCAGTGACTTCCGCACGGATAACTATGGCTACACCTTC.

This clonotype appeared a few times. CDR3 sequence (DNA): TGTGCCAGCACCGGAGAACAGTATGGCTACACCTTC. The encoded protein is CASTGEQYGYTF. The V gene is TRBV3-1, the J gene TRBJ1-2; D gene uncertain. Trimming cost V 7 bases and J 5 bases, with 11 bases left between them. CDR1 and CDR2 (germline): LGHDT, YNNKEL (reference sequence). This CDR3 region has 12 residues.

J is TRBJ1-3 and V is TRBV6-1; TRBD1 is a possible D gene (5 bases). Trimming removed 7 bases from V and 8 bases from J, with 18 bases in between. Germline V gene sequence: CDR1 MNHNS, CDR2 SASEGT. This CDR3 region has 14 residues. In nucleotides, the CDR3 is TGTGCCAGCAAGTGGGGGACCCTAGGGGACACCATATATTTT. Protein sequence: CASKWGTLGDTIYF.

The sample holds one count of this clonotype. The J gene is TRBJ2-7, the V gene TRBV6-1; D ambiguous. CDR3 length: 12 residues. Between the trimmed V and J ends, which lost 8 bases and 6 bases, there was a span of 14 bases. CDR1 MNHNS and CDR2 SASEGT come from the germline V gene. The CDR3 reads CASGRLPGEQYF. As DNA, the CDR3 is TGTGCCAGCGGACGGCTCCCGGGCGAGCAGTACTTC.

This clonotype was counted ten times or more. Here the CDR3 reads CASSALGENQPQHF. CDR3 DNA: TGCGCCAGCAGCGCCCTGGGGGAAAATCAGCCCCAGCATTTT. The chain combines TRBV4-1 with TRBJ1-5, with a weak D call TRBD1 (5 bases). This CDR3 is 14 amino acids long. Trimming stripped 5 bases from V and 4 bases from J, with 12 bases between. From germline, CDR1 is MGHRA and CDR2 YSYEKL.

This clonotype was picked up many times. The chain couples TRBV5-1 to TRBJ1-1; D is uncertain. The CDR3 is 14 amino acids. V was pared by 2 bases and J by 1 base, with 9 bases between. The germline V gene has CDR1 SGHRS and CDR2 YFSETQ. The CDR3 loop is CASSFSSPNTEAFF. CDR3 nucleotide sequence: TGCGCCAGCAGCTTTAGTTCCCCGAACACTGAAGCTTTCTTT.

The V gene is TRBV19, the J gene TRBJ1-6; D is ambiguous. From germline, CDR1 is LNHDA and CDR2 SQIVND (reference sequence). The V and J ends lost 7 bases and 7 bases respectively, with 14 bases between them. The length of the CDR3 is 14 residues. The CDR3 DNA follows: TGTGCCAGTACCCCCGAGTCTCGAAATTCACCCCTCCACTTT. Its protein product is CASTPESRNSPLHF.

This clonotype was seen at least ten times. The rearrangement uses TRBV7-3 and TRBJ2-5, with a weak D call TRBD1 (6 bases). Germline lookup yields CDR1 SGHTA and CDR2 FQGTGA. This CDR3 region has 13 residues. V lost 3 bases to trimming and J lost 7 bases, with 12 bases between them. In DNA form, the CDR3 reads TGTGCCAGCAGCTTGGATTTAGGGGGGACCCAGTACTTC. Its protein product is CASSLDLGGTQYF. Variable domain in full (rest from reference TRBV7-3 and TRBJ2-5): GAGVSQTPSNKVTEKGKYVELRCDPISGHTALYWYRQSLGQGPEFLIYFQGTGAADDSGLPNDRFFAVRPEGSVSTLKIQRTERGDSAVYLCASSLDLGGTQYFGPGTRLLVL.

This clonotype was seen ten or more times. This chain uses TRBV27 with TRBJ2-5; the D gene is possibly TRBD2 (5 bases). CDR3 size: 16 residues. V lost 4 bases and J lost 2, with 17 bases in between. Germline V gives CDR1 MNHEY, CDR2 SMNVEV (reference sequence). CDR3 nucleotide sequence: TGTGCCAGCAGTTCCCCCGGAGGAGCGGAACAAGAGACCCAGTACTTC. Encoded protein: CASSSPGGAEQETQYF.

This clonotype was counted at least ten times. J is TRBJ1-1 and V is TRBV19; D perhaps matches TRBD1 (5 bases). Germline loops: CDR1 LNHDA, CDR2 SQIVND (reference sequence). The CDR3 has 15 residues. Deletions cut 1 base from V and 0 bases from J, with 9 bases between. The CDR3 here is CASSIGGALNTEAFF. The CDR3 DNA reads as TGTGCCAGTAGTATAGGAGGGGCCTTGAACACTGAAGCTTTCTTT.